This section outlines one TCR beta chain sequence together with its context. Its antigen target is currently unknown. Base qualities are not provided; no much larger clone lies one nucleotide away. A MiSeq instrument was used for deep resolution sequencing, which targeted depths ranging from 1 in 1 million up to 1 in 200,000 T cells, with coverage averaging 10x for each clonotype. The immunoSEQ hsTCRB Kit was used to generate TCR beta libraries. Per the authors' processing: Data were analyzed with ImmunoSEQ Data Assistant and ImmunoSEQ Analyzer, with V, D and J genes assigned per IMGT definitions. Clonality was computed as one minus normalized Shannon entropy of productive rearrangement frequencies, ranging from 0 to 1. Only overrepresented clonotypes making up at least 0.05% of each patient's repertoire were included in the public clonotype analysis. Some 13 age-matched healthy donor repertoires from immuneACCESS were used as controls for clonality. The table comes from immuneACCESS by way of TCRdb, which keeps in-frame sequences with V and J called. Part of the clones is missing from these tables; in studies checked, under half for an unresolved V gene and the rest for unknown reasons. The V and J calls and clone size come from that table; D and trimming were worked out from the DNA. The sample table holds about 74,000 clones, of which 80% were seen once. Roughly 7.7% of the sample goes to the ten largest clones.

The time point label for this specimen denotes: progressive disease on ibrutinib. For TCR beta library preparation, approximately 2 micrograms of genomic DNA were extracted from the cryopreserved PBMCs. Longitudinal blood samples from CLL patients on ibrutinib monotherapy underwent high-throughput TCR beta sequencing. The patients were enrolled in a single-center, open-label phase 2 trial of ibrutinib monotherapy. These data belong to a study of cytotoxic CD8 clonotypes in ibrutinib-treated CLL (dated by TCRdb to about 2021). Regarding the research as a whole: The cohort was composed of under 12 relapsed/refractory and 15 treatment-naive patients; IGHV unmutated status was identified in 17 patients. Partial responses were observed in some 24 patients and complete responses in 2; after a median follow-up of around 68 months, remission was maintained in roughly 15 patients and progression was observed in some twelve. An average of about 250,000 productive templates and 94,082 productive rearrangements was obtained per sample. Response samples were obtained after a median of roughly 13 months of treatment, with a range of roughly 6 to 40 months. Longitudinal samples were available for about 30% of the roughly 90 trial participants. Cryopreserved peripheral blood mononuclear cells were collected before treatment, at response, and at either disease progression or sustained remission. All remission and progressive disease samples were collected while patients were still receiving ibrutinib. The research as a whole found: At baseline, clonality was higher than in age-matched healthy donors and showed a strong correlation with circulating CD8+ T-cell counts. Clonality rose at ibrutinib response, remained stable during sustained remission, and dropped back toward baseline at progression. Sampling times were not matched between sustained-remission and progressing patients, and lymph node repertoires were not studied. Public clonotypes were rare and either shrank or stayed stable during treatment, and the rise in clonality at ibrutinib response reflected expansion of private clonotypes.

The receptor comes from a human donor with chronic lymphocytic leukemia. The specimen comprised PBMCs, sampled at disease progression, from a patient treated with ibrutinib.

The CDR3 amino acid sequence is: CAIKGQGNTEAFF. The nucleotide sequence is given as TGTGCCATCAAAGGACAGGGAAACACTGAAGCTTTCTTT. The chain is encoded by TRBV10-3 joined to TRBJ1-1; 8 nucleotides in the junction match TRBD1. From the cysteine up to the phenylalanine, the CDR3 has a length of 13 residues. The only DNA kept is the CDR3, 39 bases in frame from the first base. From the germline V gene, CDR1 is ENHRY and CDR2 is SYGVKD. Here V drops 7 bases and J drops 2 bases, and the junction holds 3 bases not matched to any gene.